This TCR beta chain appears in the sequencing data of a study of early T cells in non-severe SARS-CoV-2 infection. Across the whole study: Sequencing input comprised bulk RNA from unsorted whole blood; chain pairing was not available. General observations from the study: Comparison of clonotypes with VDJdb favored anti-spike CD8 responses while missing private and CD4 specificities.

Trimming cost V 0 bases and J 2 bases, with 12 bases left between them. The germline V gene encodes CDR1 LGHDT and CDR2 YNNKEL (reference sequence). The CDR3 spans 16 residues. On this clonotype itself: Its antigen is still unknown.

Attachment of unique molecular identifiers was made to individual cDNA molecules. MiXCR was run by TCRdb on the 5' RACE reads, yielding one entry per CDR3 protein. This sample has 46,000 or so distinct CDR3 sequences; less than 15% occur once, and the top ten carry about 10%. This TCR came from an adult who was a healthcare worker with PCR-confirmed SARS-CoV-2 infection or an uninfected control (not recorded which). The sequencing sample was made of whole blood. V usage is TRBV3-1 and J usage is TRBJ2-3, with a weak D call TRBD2 (6 bases). The CDR3 DNA sequence: TGTGCCAGCAGCCAAGATTGGGCGGGATACACAGATACGCAGTATTTT. Its protein is CASSQDWAGYTDTQYF.